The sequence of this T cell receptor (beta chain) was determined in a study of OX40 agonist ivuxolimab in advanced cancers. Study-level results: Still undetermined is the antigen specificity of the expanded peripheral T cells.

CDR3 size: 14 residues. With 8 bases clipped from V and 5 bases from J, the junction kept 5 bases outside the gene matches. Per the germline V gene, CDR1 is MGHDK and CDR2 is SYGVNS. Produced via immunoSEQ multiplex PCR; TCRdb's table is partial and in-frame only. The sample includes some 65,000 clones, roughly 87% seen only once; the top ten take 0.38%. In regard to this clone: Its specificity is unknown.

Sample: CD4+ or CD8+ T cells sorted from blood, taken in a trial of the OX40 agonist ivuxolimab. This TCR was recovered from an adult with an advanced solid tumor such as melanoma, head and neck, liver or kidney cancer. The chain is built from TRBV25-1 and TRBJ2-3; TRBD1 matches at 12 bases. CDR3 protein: CASRGQGARDTQYF. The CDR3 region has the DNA TGTGCCAGCCGGGGACAGGGGGCAAGAGATACGCAGTATTTT. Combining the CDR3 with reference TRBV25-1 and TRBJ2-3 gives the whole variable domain EADIYQTPRYLVIGTGKKITLECSQTMGHDKMYWYQQDPGMELHLIHYSYGVNSTEKGDLSSESTVSRIRTEHFPLTLESARPSHTSQYLCASRGQGARDTQYFGPGTRLTVL.